This T cell receptor beta chain was profiled in a study of spatial heterogeneity in lung cancer. Overall study: Samples were obtained from some 70 donors, all untreated early-stage non-small cell lung cancer patients. Detected sequences consistently included more beta-chain ones than alpha-chain ones. TCR and UMI combinations that were unique each appeared, on average, more than ten times in raw reads.

This clonotype is deemed medium-sized. TCRdb analysed the 5' RACE reads with MiXCR anew, one entry per CDR3 protein. The data contain 15,000 to 20,000 distinct CDR3 sequences, roughly 6% of them singletons. V was cut by 4 bases and J by 8 bases, with 8 bases left in between. This CDR3 spans 11 amino acids. CDR1 and CDR2 from the germline V gene are MNHEY and SVGAGI. As to time point: blood at routine non-recurrence follow-up after resection. TCRs were sequenced from unsorted whole RNA of tumor, nontumor lung or PBMC. The V gene is TRBV6-5, the J gene TRBJ2-5; D not certain. The clonotype originates from a male donor with early-stage non-small cell lung cancer. The sequenced sample was PBMCs, obtained at follow-up. This CDR3 is CASSSGVTQYF. In nucleotides, the CDR3 is TGTGCCAGCAGTTCAGGAGTCACCCAGTACTTC.